The clone carrying this TCR beta chain showed up just a few times. Its antigen is currently unknown. The germline CDR1 and CDR2 sequences are MGHRA and YSYEKL. The CDR3 contains 14 residues. With 0 bases clipped from V and 16 bases from J, the junction kept 10 bases outside the gene matches. The data stem from a study of beta chain features in type 1 diabetes. Points from the study as a whole: Among patients, naive, central memory and Treg TCRB repertoires appeared more similar than among healthy donors.

Expressed TCRB transcripts got sequenced, as all isolated RNA was reverse transcribed. Approximately 3.7 million reads per sample on average were obtained from naive, central memory and regulatory T cell samples. The assay was immunoSEQ multiplex PCR, and TCRdb's table has in-frame clones only and misses some. Among about 300,000 clones listed, approximately 8% were seen once. The chain uses TRBV4-1 and TRBJ1-5; 9 bases line up with TRBD1. This TCR was sampled from a young woman in good health. Sequencing input: central memory CD4+ T cells from blood. The CDR3 protein is CASSQELRDRARHF. The CDR3 coding sequence is TGCGCCAGCAGCCAAGAACTCCGGGACAGGGCCCGACATTTT.